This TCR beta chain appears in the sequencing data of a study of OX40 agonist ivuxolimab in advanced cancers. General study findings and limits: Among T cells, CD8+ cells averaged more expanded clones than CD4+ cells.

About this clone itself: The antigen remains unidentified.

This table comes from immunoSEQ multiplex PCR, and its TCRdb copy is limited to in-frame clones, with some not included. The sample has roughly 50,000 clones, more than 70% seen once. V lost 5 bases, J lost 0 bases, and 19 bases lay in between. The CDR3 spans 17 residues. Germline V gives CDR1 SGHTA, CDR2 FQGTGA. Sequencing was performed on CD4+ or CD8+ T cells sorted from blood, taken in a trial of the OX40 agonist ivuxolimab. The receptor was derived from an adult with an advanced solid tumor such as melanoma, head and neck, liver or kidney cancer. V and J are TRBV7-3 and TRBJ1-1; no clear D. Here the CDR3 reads CASSPNGVRVVNTEAFF. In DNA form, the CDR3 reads TGTGCCAGCAGCCCAAATGGGGTACGGGTTGTGAACACTGAAGCTTTCTTT.